This T cell receptor beta chain comes out of a study of blood T cells in healthy people across ages (dated by TCRdb to about 2015). About the study as a whole: Template switching captured roughly one uniquely barcoded TCR beta cDNA molecule per two T cells in model experiments. To track age-related changes in TCR beta repertoire diversity, the study relied on deep sequencing normalized with unique cDNA molecular identifiers. For two donors (one aged 18 to 30 and one aged 80 or older), the study analyzed two additional independent replicas of 1 million unique cDNA reads from the same blood draw. To avoid experimental bias, donors of different ages were randomly spread across the sequencing lanes. Donors were grouped into four age groups: young (average roughly 17 years), middle-aged (less than 40), aged (62) and long-lived (approximately 81).

From the germline V gene (reference sequence), CDR1 is DFQATT and CDR2 is SNEGSKA. V is cut back by 6 bases and J by 1 base, with 3 bases in the junction unmatched. The CDR3 holds 16 amino acids from the cysteine to the phenylalanine. Here the CDR3 DNA is all that survives: 48 bases in frame from base 1. What the work shows at the level of the full study, not this receptor alone: The long-lived group showed more naive CD4+ T cells, fewer expanded clones and increased TCR diversity than the aged group, suggesting age selection. Since profiling was done on bulk unsorted PBMCs, naive and antigen-experienced compartments could not be conclusively compared. Estimates of total diversity based on one million sequenced T cells were considered lower bounds and underestimates. The percentage of naive T cells measured by flow cytometry correlated strongly with observed TCR beta diversity. Because donor CMV infection status was unknown, age-related changes in expanded clonotypes were potentially confounded. Observed TCR beta diversity per million T cells fell roughly linearly with age, and a significant reduction was already apparent by age around 36.

A word on this clonotype: Its antigen is unknown. Qualities for individual bases were not recorded, and no much larger clone is one base off.

Libraries were made using 5' RACE. The instrument was an Illumina HiSeq 2500. A second PCR of about 6 to 11 cycles was performed with a sample-barcoded 5' primer and a J-beta primer mix. A unique molecular identifier was introduced onto each TCR beta cDNA molecule by a template-switch 5' adaptor carrying 12 random nucleotides. Each sample yielded at least 3 million CDR3-containing paired-end reads. First-strand cDNA synthesis was performed from all RNA using the Mint cDNA synthesis kit, with priming by a TRBC-specific oligonucleotide. Following uracil-DNA glycosylase treatment, all cDNA underwent a first 18-cycle PCR with the universal primers M1SS and BC2_uni_R. Regarding the original processing steps: For normalization, 1 million high-quality reads were randomly selected from each sample, with every read carrying a distinct molecular identifier. Instead of being binned into consensus sequences, reads that shared molecular identifiers were thrown out. MiTCR, run with a Q25 quality threshold and the strictest error-elimination algorithm, handled CDR3 identification, clonotype clustering and error correction. A nonparametric unseen species model with Euler transformation was used to estimate lower-bound total TCR beta diversity. TCRdb trimmed the raw reads at Q25, called clones with MiXCR and kept productive beta chains. CDR3 protein sequences are deduplicated, and each keeps its most common genes and DNA. TCRdb's processing, not the study's, gives the V and J calls here. The sample table records hundreds of thousands of distinct CDR3 sequences; about 62% of these occur just once. The ten largest clones take up about 27% of the sample.

The roughly 38 donors, aged about 6 to 95 years, were systemically healthy Caucasian individuals from Russia. About 9.1 milliliters of peripheral blood were collected from each donor into EDTA-treated Vacutainer tubes. Ficoll-Paque density-gradient centrifugation was used to isolate PBMCs, with at least 6.5 million per sample. Trizol reagent was used to extract total RNA from the PBMCs, yielding at least 5.5 micrograms per sample. The percentages of naive CD45RAhigh/CD27high T cells were determined by flow cytometry on a PBMC aliquot from every donor. The sample taken for sequencing was blood. The clonotype was recovered from a man younger than 45 in good health. The sequence links TRBV20-1 to TRBJ2-6, with 13 central nucleotides matching TRBD2. The CDR3 here reads CSARTSGGSGANVLTF. The base sequence is TGCAGTGCGAGGACTAGCGGGGGATCTGGGGCCAACGTCCTGACTTTC.